This T cell receptor (beta chain) was documented in a study of radiotherapy plus CTLA-4 blockade in lung cancer. Study results and limitations: TCR clones from tumors expanded in blood after radiotherapy plus ipilimumab.

Points on this clone: What it binds is not known.

CDR3 length: 14 residues. V was cut by 5 bases and J by 3 bases, with 14 bases left in between. CDR1 is SGHRS and CDR2 is YFSETQ in the germline V gene. TCRdb keeps only in-frame clones here, not all; method: immunoSEQ multiplex PCR. This table has 40,000 to 55,000 clones, 75% to 90% appearing once. The chain uses TRBV5-1 and TRBJ1-1; D perhaps matches TRBD1 (5 bases). The receptor comes from a human donor with non-small cell lung cancer that progressed on radiotherapy plus ipilimumab. Some clones in this sample may be carry-over from other donors' samples. The sample consisted of peripheral blood, taken from a patient treated with radiotherapy plus ipilimumab. In DNA, the CDR3 is TGCGCCAGCAGAAGACAGCCCGAATACACTGAAGCTTTCTTT. It is translated as CASRRQPEYTEAFF.